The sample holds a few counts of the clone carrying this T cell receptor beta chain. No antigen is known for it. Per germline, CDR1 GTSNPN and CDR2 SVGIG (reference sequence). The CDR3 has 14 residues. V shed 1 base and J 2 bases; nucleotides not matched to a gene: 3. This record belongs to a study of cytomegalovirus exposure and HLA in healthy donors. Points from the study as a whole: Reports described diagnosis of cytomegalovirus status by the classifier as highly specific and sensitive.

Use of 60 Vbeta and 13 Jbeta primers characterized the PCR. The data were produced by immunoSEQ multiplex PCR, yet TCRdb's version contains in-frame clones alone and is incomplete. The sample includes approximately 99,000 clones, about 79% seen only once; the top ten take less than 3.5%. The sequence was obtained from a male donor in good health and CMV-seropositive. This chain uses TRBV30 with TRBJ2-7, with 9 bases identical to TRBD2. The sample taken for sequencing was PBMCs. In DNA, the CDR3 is TGTGCCTGGAGTGCCGCGGGGGGGACCTACGAGCAGTACTTC. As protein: CAWSAAGGTYEQYF.